This entry lists 10 T cell receptor beta chains sequenced from one sample in a study of cytotoxic CD8 clonotypes in ibrutinib-treated CLL. Data came from immunoSEQ multiplex PCR; TCRdb stores just in-frame clones and leaves some out. Here the sample spans some 200,000 clones, just over 70% being singletons. Specimen: PBMCs, collected after 12 months of ibrutinib treatment. The origin of the receptors is a human donor with chronic lymphocytic leukemia.

This clone was seen only once. The chain has TRBV19 and TRBJ2-7; no clear D. Deletions cut 1 base from V and 3 bases from J, with 7 bases between. This CDR3 has 13 residues. The V gene's germline CDR1 is LNHDA and CDR2 SQIVND (reference sequence). This CDR3 is CASSIGRDYEQYF. CDR3 coding DNA: TGTGCCAGTAGTATAGGGCGAGACTACGAGCAGTACTTC.

The chain combines TRBV5-1 with TRBJ2-5; 13 bases are a match to TRBD2. Per the germline V gene, CDR1 is SGHRS and CDR2 is YFSETQ. The CDR3 runs to 16 residues. J gave up 3 bases and V 0 bases, and 2 bases lay outside the gene matches. The CDR3 here is CASSLGGTSGKETQYF. CDR3 in DNA: TGCGCCAGCAGCTTGGGTGGGACTAGCGGGAAAGAGACCCAGTACTTC.

The rearrangement uses TRBV7-2 and TRBJ2-5; D not certain. V lost 5 bases to trimming and J lost 5 bases, with 15 bases between them. CDR1 and CDR2 from the germline V gene are SGHTA and FQGNSA. This CDR3 contains 14 residues. The CDR3 sequence: CASSTRTPRETQYF. CDR3 nucleotides: TGTGCCAGCAGCACCCGGACGCCAAGGGAGACCCAGTACTTC.

V is TRBV18 and J is TRBJ1-6; the match to TRBD1 covers 9 bases. Germline lookup yields CDR1 KGHSH and CDR2 LQKENI. The CDR3 runs to 15 residues. The V gene end was trimmed by 0 bases and the J gene end by 10 bases; junction bases not matched to a gene: 4. The CDR3 DNA reads TGTGCCAGCTCACCACCGGGACAGGGTTTGTCACCCCTCCACTTT. It is translated as CASSPPGQGLSPLHF.

This clone has at least ten counts. This chain joins TRBV6-5 and TRBJ1-2, with 7 bases matching TRBD1. The V and J ends lost 4 bases and 2 bases, in that order; junction bases with no gene match: 1. This CDR3 contains 13 residues. The germline CDR1 and CDR2 sequences are MNHEY and SVGAGI. This CDR3 is CASSLTGNYGYTF. Written as DNA, the CDR3 is TGTGCCAGCAGTTTGACAGGGAACTATGGCTACACCTTC.

V and J are TRBV6-6 and TRBJ1-4; 8 bases match TRBD1. After removal of 6 bases from V and 7 bases from J, the junction contained 4 bases not matched to a gene. The CDR3 loop spans 13 amino acids. From germline, CDR1 is MNHNY and CDR2 SVGAGI (reference sequence). CDR3 in DNA: TGTGCCAGCAGGGCAGGGACAGGTGAAAAACTGTTTTTT. Its translation: CASRAGTGEKLFF.

This clone was counted a single time. The gene calls are TRBV7-8 and TRBJ2-7; 9 positions match TRBD2. The CDR3 contains 15 residues. Germline assignment: CDR1 SGHVS and CDR2 FQNEAQ. Losses at the gene ends were 5 bases for V and 2 bases for J; bases not matched to a gene: 7. CDR3 protein: CASSATSGVPYEQYF. The CDR3 region has the DNA TGTGCCAGCAGCGCGACTAGCGGCGTACCCTACGAGCAGTACTTC. The complete variable domain, with remaining parts taken from reference TRBV7-8 and TRBJ2-7, reads GAGVSQSPRYKVAKRGQDVALRCDPISGHVSLFWYQQALGQGPEFLTYFQNEAQLDKSGLPSDRFFAERPEGSVSTLKIQRTQQEDSAVYLCASSATSGVPYEQYFGPGTRLTVT.

The chain joins TRBV6-5 to TRBJ2-2; the D call may be TRBD1 or TRBD2 (5 bases each). CDR3 length: 14 residues. Germline V gene lookup returns CDR1 MNHEY and CDR2 SVGAGI. Trimming left V 2 bases short and J 6 bases short, with 10 bases between. DNA for the CDR3: TGTGCCAGCAGTTACGGGACGTCCCCCGGGGAGCTGTTTTTT. Encoded protein: CASSYGTSPGELFF.

This clone was seen more than once but under ten times. The gene calls are TRBV6-5 and TRBJ1-3; D is perhaps TRBD1 (5 bases). The CDR3 contains 16 residues. The V end lost 0 bases, the J end lost 2 bases, and 11 bases lay between the germline ends. The V gene's germline CDR1 is MNHEY and CDR2 SVGAGI. The CDR3 region has the DNA TGTGCCAGCAGTTACTCAGGGGTGTCGGCTGGAAACACCATATATTTT. Translation gives CASSYSGVSAGNTIYF.

This chain joins TRBV27 and TRBJ2-7; 7 bases map to TRBD2. Germline CDR1 and CDR2: MNHEY and SMNVEV (reference sequence). The CDR3 extends over 13 amino acids. V lost 1 base to trimming and J lost 7 bases; unmatched junction nucleotides: 4. DNA for the CDR3: TGTGCCAGCAGTTTATGGGTGGGAGGGGAGCAGTACTTC. Translation gives CASSLWVGGEQYF.